This T cell receptor beta chain was sequenced during a study of cytomegalovirus exposure and HLA in healthy donors. Looking at the study overall: An early release of data contained 80 million to 85 million unique TCRs, which came from HLA-typed donors. Study-wide findings and caveats: Reportedly, a later analysis found an Asian-associated ancestry cluster had fewer N-insertions than the roughly 700-donor mean.

Comments on this clone: Its target is not known.

Germline loops: CDR1 MGHRA, CDR2 YSYEKL. The CDR3 covers 17 residues. Trimming removed 0 bases from V and 2 bases from J, with 13 bases in between. The PCR ran on 60 Vbeta and 13 Jbeta primers. Here immunoSEQ multiplex PCR was the method, and the copy in TCRdb shows in-frame clones only, minus some. The sample has approximately 180,000 clones; more than 9.5% are singletons. The chain recombines TRBV4-1 with TRBJ2-2, with a possible D match to TRBD2 (7 bases). The TCR comes from a man aged 45-65 years in good health and CMV-seropositive. Sequencing was carried out using PBMCs. The CDR3 bases are TGCGCCAGCAGCCAAGATGGTGGGGGGGCCAACACCGGGGAGCTGTTTTTT. Translated: CASSQDGGGANTGELFF.